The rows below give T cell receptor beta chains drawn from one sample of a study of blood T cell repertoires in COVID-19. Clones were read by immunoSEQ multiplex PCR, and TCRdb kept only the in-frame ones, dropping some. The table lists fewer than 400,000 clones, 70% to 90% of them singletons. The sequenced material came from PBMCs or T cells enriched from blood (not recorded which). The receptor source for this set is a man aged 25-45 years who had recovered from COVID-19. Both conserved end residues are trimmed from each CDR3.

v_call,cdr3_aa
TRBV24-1,ATSDLTGAVGEQF
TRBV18,ASSPPVPDTEAF
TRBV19,ASTPGGLDRGRYGYT
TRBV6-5,ASGQDEQY
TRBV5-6,ASSLRGLGLPGYT
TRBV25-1,ASSRTGTYNSPLH
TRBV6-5,ASSYSWGPGEQF
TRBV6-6,ASSPGRLSGAGETQY
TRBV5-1,ASSLARGPVSGANVLT
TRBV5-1,ASSLVPGGARGYT
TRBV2,ASSLTGGGNQPQH
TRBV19,ASSIGGRGFGGYT
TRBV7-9,ASSLGLAGADTQY
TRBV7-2,ASSKTGSGEQF
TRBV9,ASSYSGADTQY